Sequencing of this T cell receptor (beta chain) was carried out in a study of a mutant IDH1 vaccine in newly diagnosed glioma. As to time point: week 23, last vaccination. Each dose delivered 300 ug of mutant IDH1 20-mer peptide subcutaneously with imiquimod. Germline CDR1 MDHEN, CDR2 SYDVKM. With 3 bases removed from V and 0 bases from J, the gap between germline ends came to 12 bases. The CDR3 totals 15 residues. With regard to this clone: Antigen unknown.

The assay was immunoSEQ multiplex PCR, and TCRdb's table has in-frame clones only and misses some. The repertoire holds around 41,000 clones, over 70% seen once, with around 6.6% in the top ten. The sequence was collected from a woman between 40 and 50 years old with glioma. Some clones in this sample may be carry-over from other donors' samples. Sequencing used PBMCs, obtained from a glioma patient whose treatment included an IDH1 peptide vaccine. V gene TRBV28 combines with J gene TRBJ2-7; no clear D gene. CDR3: CASSFELQISYEQYF. The CDR3 coding sequence is TGTGCCAGCAGTTTTGAACTGCAGATCTCCTACGAGCAGTACTTC. Complete variable domain (other parts from reference TRBV28 and TRBJ2-7): DVKVTQSSRYLVKRTGEKVFLECVQDMDHENMFWYRQDPGLGLRLIYFSYDVKMKEKGDIPEGYSVSREKKERFSLILESASTNQTSMYLCASSFELQISYEQYFGPGTRLTVT.